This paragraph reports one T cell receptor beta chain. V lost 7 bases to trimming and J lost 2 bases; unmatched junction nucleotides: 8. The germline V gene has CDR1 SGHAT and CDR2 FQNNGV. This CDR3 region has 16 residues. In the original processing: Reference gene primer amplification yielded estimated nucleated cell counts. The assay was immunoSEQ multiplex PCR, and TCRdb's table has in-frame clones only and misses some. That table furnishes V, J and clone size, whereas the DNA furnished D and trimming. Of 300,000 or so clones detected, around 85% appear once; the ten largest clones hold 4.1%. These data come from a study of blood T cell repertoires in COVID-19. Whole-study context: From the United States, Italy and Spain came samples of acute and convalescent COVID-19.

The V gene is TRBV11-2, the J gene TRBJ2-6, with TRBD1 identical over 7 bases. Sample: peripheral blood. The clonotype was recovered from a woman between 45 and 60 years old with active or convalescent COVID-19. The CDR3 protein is CASNNRGATGANVLTF. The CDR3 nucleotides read TGTGCCAGCAACAACAGGGGCGCGACTGGGGCCAACGTCCTGACTTTC.